The T cell receptor beta chain described here comes from a study of blood T cell repertoires in COVID-19. Overall study: Donors in the United States, Italy and Spain gave samples during acute or convalescent COVID-19.

Original processing methods: Estimation of nucleated cell counts relied on the amplification of reference gene primers. TCRdb's table, derived via immunoSEQ multiplex PCR, lists solely in-frame clones and lacks some. The V and J calls and clone size were taken over from that table, and D and trimming were inferred from the DNA. This table has roughly 200,000 clones, roughly 79% appearing once. This clone was seen a handful of times. The CDR3 totals 17 residues. J was trimmed by 6 bases and V by 0 bases; bases with no gene match: 6. Per germline, CDR1 MNHEY and CDR2 SMNVEV (reference sequence). This sequence originates from a woman between 40 and 50 years old with COVID-19, enrolled during active disease. The chain links TRBV27 to TRBJ1-6, with TRBD1 identical over 9 bases. What was sequenced was peripheral blood. The DNA of the CDR3 is TGTGCCAGCAGTTTATCGAGTGGACAGGGGTTTAATTCACCCCTCCACTTT. Its translation: CASSLSSGQGFNSPLHF.